This T cell receptor beta chain was obtained from a study of blood T cell repertoires in COVID-19 (dated by TCRdb to between 2020 and 2021). Some background on the complete study: Samples from collaborators originated in the United States, Italy and Spain and spanned both the acute and convalescent phases of COVID-19. The prospective study material was composed of cDNA or gDNA derived from T cells, B-cell-depleted T cells, or PBMCs. The dataset comprised deeply sampled blood TCRbeta repertoires from subjects exposed to, actively infected with, or recovered from COVID-19. The repertoires were released in a freely available public database meant as a resource for research on the immune response to SARS-CoV-2. Samples were obtained from the ongoing ImmuneRACE study (first 160 participants) and from 1,254 subjects provided by 6 global collaborators. The sample metadata nearly always contained a de-identified subject ID, COVID-19 status, age in years and sex. Where available, HLA class I and class II types were taken from metadata supplied by the sample provider and were not determined by assay-based typing.

Summary of the overall study and its limitations: How much clinical and demographic metadata was included differed by source and by participant, and the metadata was provided uncurated.

The collaborating institutions used their own protocols to collect whole blood in K2EDTA tubes. Collaborator samples were shipped for TCRbeta analysis as frozen whole blood, isolated PBMCs, or DNA extracted from either sample type. CDR1 is given as SGHRS and CDR2 as YFSETQ, both from the germline V gene. Deletion took 4 bases off V and 0 bases off J, with a span of 13 bases between the germline ends. The cysteine opens and the phenylalanine closes a CDR3 of 16 amino acids. The retained sequence is limited to the CDR3, 48 bases, with the frame set at the first base. This clone was observed a single time. Its antigen is not yet known. No base quality information exists; no much larger clone differs at one position. TCRbeta CDR3 regions were amplified from genomic DNA using the immunoSEQ Assay, a bias-controlled multiplex PCR. The study's own analysis went as follows. The number of nucleated cells in each sample was estimated by amplification of reference gene primers within the assay. To quantify the absolute abundance of each unique TCRbeta CDR3 rearrangement, sequence reads were collapsed and filtered. For each sample, productive Simpson clonality was calculated by taking the square root of Simpson's diversity index across productive rearrangements. TCRdb retrieved this table from immuneACCESS and kept in-frame rearrangements only. Not all clones are present; in checked studies, unresolved V genes account for under half, and no reason is known for the remainder. For V, J and clone size, that table is used; D and trimming come from the DNA. Present in this sample are roughly 25,000 clones, about 90% of which were seen just once. Around 10% of the sample belongs to the ten largest clones.

The sequencing input was peripheral blood. The TCR was taken from a man in his sixties or seventies with acute or convalescent COVID-19. Here the chain combines TRBV5-1 and TRBJ1-4; the D gene remains uncertain. CDR3 reads: CASSPTTAATNEKLFF. The sequence in DNA is TGCGCCAGCAGCCCAACAACCGCAGCAACTAATGAAAAACTGTTTTTT.